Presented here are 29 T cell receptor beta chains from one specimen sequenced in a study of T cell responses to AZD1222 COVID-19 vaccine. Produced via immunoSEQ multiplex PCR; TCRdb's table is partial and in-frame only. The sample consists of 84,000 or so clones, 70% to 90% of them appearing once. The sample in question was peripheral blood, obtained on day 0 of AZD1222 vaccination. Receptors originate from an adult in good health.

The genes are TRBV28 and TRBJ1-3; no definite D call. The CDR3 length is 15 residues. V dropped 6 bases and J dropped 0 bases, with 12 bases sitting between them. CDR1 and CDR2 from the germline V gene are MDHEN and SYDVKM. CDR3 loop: CASSPPGVSGNTIYF. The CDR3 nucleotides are TGTGCCAGCAGCCCCCCCGGGGTCTCTGGAAACACCATATATTTT.

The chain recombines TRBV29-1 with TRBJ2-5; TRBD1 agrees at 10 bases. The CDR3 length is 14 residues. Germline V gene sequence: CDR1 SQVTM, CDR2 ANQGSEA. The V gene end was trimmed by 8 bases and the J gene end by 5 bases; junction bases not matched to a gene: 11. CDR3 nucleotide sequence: TGCAGCATTGGACAGGGGGGGGATGCGGAGACCCAGTACTTC. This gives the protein CSIGQGGDAETQYF. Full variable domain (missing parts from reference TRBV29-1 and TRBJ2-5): SAVISQKPSRDICQRGTSLTIQCQVDSQVTMMFWYRQQPGQSLTLIATANQGSEATYESGFVIDKFPISRPNLTFSTLTVSNMSPEDSSIYLCSIGQGGDAETQYFGPGTRLLVL.

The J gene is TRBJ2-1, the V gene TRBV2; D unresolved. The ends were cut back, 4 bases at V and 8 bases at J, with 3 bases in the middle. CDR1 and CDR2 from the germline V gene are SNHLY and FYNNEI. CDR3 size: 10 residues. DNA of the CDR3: TGTGCCAGCAGTGCCCATGAGCAGTTCTTC. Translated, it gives CASSAHEQFF. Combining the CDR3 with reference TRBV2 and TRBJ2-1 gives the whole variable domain EPEVTQTPSHQVTQMGQEVILRCVPISNHLYFYWYRQILGQKVEFLVSFYNNEISEKSEIFDDQFSVERPDGSNFTLKIRSTKLEDSAMYFCASSAHEQFFGPGTRLTVL.

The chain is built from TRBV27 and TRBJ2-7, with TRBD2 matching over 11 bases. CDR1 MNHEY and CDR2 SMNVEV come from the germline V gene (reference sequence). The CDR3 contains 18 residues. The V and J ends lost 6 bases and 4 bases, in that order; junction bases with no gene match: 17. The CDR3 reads CASSSATRLAGRPYEQYF. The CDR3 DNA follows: TGTGCCAGCAGCTCGGCGACGCGACTAGCGGGACGACCTTACGAGCAGTACTTC.

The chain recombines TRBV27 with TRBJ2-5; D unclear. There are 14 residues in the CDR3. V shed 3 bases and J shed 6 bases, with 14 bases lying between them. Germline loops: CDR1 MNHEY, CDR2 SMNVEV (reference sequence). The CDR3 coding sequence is TGTGCCAGCAGTTTTGGTCGAGGATGGCAGACCCAGTACTTC. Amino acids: CASSFGRGWQTQYF.

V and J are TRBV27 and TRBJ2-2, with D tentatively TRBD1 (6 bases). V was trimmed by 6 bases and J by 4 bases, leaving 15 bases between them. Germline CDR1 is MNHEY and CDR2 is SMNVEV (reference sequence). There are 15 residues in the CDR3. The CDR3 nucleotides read TGTGCCAGCAGACTTACAGGGCTCACCACCGGGGAGCTGTTTTTT. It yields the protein CASRLTGLTTGELFF.

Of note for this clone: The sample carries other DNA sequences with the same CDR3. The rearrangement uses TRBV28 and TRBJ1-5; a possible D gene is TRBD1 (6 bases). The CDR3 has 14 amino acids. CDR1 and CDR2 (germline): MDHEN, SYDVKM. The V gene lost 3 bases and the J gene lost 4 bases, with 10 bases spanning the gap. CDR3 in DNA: TGTGCCAGCAGTTTGCTTCAGGGGAATCAGCCCCAGCATTTT. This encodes CASSLLQGNQPQHF.

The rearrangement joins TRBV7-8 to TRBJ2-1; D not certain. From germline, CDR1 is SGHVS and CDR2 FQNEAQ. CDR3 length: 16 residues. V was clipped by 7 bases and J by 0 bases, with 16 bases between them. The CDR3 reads CASILRRMSSYNEQFF. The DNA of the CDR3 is TGTGCCAGCATCCTTCGACGTATGAGCTCCTACAATGAGCAGTTCTTC.

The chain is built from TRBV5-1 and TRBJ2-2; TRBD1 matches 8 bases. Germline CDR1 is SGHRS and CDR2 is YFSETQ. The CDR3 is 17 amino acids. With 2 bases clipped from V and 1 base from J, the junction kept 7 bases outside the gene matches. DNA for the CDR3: TGCGCCAGCAGCTTATCGACCGGGACAGGGAACACCGGGGAGCTGTTTTTT. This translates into CASSLSTGTGNTGELFF.

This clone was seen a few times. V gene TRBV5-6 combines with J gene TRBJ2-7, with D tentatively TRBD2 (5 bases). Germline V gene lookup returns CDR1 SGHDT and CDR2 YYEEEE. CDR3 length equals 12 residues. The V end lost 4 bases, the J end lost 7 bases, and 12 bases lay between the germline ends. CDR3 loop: CASSTGWKEQYF. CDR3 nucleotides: TGTGCCAGCAGCACGGGGTGGAAAGAGCAGTACTTC.

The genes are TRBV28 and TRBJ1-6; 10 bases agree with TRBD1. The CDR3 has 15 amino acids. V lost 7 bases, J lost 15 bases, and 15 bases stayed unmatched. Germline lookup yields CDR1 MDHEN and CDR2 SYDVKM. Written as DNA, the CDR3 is TGTGCCAGCATCCCCCCGGGACAGGGGCCCAAGCACCTCCACTTT. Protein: CASIPPGQGPKHLHF.

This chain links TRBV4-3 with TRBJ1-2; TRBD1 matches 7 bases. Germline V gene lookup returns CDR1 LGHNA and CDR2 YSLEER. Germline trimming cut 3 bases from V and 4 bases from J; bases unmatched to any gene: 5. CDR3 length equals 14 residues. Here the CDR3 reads CASSQDGTAYGYTF. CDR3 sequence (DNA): TGCGCCAGCAGCCAGGACGGGACAGCCTATGGCTACACCTTC.

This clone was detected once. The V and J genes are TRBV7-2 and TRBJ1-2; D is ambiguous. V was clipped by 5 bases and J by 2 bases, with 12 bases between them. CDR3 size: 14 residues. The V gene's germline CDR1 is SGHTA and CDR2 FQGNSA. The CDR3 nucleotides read TGTGCCAGCAGCCCACGTTACAGCAACTATGGCTACACCTTC. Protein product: CASSPRYSNYGYTF.

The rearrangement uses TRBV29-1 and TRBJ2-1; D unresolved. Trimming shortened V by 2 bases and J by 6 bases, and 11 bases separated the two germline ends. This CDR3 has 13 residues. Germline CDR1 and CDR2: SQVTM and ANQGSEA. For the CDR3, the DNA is TGCAGCGTTGAAACTTTCCAGGCCAATGAGCAGTTCTTC. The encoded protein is CSVETFQANEQFF.

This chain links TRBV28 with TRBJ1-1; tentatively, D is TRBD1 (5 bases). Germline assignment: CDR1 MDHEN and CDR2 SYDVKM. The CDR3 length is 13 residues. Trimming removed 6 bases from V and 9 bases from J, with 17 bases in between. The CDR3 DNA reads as TGTGCCAGCAGCCTAGGGGTAACAGGCAAAGCTTTCTTT. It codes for CASSLGVTGKAFF.

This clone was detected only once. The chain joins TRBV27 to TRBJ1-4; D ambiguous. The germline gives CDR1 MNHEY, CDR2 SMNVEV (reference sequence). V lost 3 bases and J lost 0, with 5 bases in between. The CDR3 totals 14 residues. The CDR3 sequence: CASSFAATNEKLFF. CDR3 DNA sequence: TGTGCCAGCAGTTTTGCTGCAACTAATGAAAAACTGTTTTTT.

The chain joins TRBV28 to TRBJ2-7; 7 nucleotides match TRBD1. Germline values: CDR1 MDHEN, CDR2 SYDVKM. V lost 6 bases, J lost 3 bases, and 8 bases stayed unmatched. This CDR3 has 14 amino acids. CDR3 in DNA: TGTGCCAGCAGAGAGACAGGGACCCGCTACGAGCAGTACTTC. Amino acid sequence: CASRETGTRYEQYF.

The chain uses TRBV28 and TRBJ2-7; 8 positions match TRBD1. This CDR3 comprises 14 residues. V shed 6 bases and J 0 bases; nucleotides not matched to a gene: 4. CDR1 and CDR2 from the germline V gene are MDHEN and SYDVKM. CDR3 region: CASRNRGSSYEQYF. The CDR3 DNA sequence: TGTGCCAGCAGGAACAGGGGGAGCTCCTACGAGCAGTACTTC.

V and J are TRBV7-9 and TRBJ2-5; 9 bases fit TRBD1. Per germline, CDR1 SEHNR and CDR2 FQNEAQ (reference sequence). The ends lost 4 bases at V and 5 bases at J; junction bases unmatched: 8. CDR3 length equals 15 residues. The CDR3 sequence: CASSSQGARSETQYF. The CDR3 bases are TGTGCCAGCAGCTCACAGGGGGCAAGGAGCGAGACCCAGTACTTC.

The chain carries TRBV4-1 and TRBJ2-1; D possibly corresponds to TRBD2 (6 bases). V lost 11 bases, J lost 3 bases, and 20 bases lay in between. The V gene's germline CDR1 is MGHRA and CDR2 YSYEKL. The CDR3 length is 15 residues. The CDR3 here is CAASPGDSFYNEQFF. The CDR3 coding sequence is TGCGCCGCCAGTCCCGGGGACTCTTTCTACAATGAGCAGTTCTTC.

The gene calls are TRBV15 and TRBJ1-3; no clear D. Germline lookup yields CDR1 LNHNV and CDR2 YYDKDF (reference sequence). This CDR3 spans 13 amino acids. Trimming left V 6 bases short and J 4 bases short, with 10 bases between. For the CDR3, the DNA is TGTGCCACCAGTTTTGCTCTGGGAAACACCATATATTTT. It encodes CATSFALGNTIYF.

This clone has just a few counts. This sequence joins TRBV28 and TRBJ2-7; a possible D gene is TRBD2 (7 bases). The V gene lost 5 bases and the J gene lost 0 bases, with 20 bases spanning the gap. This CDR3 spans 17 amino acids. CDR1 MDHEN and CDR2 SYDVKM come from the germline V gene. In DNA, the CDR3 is TGTGCCAGCAGTCTATTACCTAGGGGGGGCGGCTCCTACGAGCAGTACTTC. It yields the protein CASSLLPRGGGSYEQYF. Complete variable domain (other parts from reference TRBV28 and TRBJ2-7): DVKVTQSSRYLVKRTGEKVFLECVQDMDHENMFWYRQDPGLGLRLIYFSYDVKMKEKGDIPEGYSVSREKKERFSLILESASTNQTSMYLCASSLLPRGGGSYEQYFGPGTRLTVT.

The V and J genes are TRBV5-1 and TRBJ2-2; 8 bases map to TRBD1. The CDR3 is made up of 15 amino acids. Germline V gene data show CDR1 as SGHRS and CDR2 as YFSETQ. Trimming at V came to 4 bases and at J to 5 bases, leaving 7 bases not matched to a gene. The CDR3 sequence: CASSGGQGGTGELFF. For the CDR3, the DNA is TGCGCCAGCAGCGGCGGACAGGGAGGAACCGGGGAGCTGTTTTTT.

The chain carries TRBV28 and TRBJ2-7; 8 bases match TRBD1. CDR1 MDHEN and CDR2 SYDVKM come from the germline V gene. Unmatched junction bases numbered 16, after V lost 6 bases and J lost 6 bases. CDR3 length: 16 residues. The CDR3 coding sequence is TGTGCCAGCAGAGGATTGGGGGAGCAGGGGGCAATCGAGCAGTACTTC. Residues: CASRGLGEQGAIEQYF. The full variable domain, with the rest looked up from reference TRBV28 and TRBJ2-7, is DVKVTQSSRYLVKRTGEKVFLECVQDMDHENMFWYRQDPGLGLRLIYFSYDVKMKEKGDIPEGYSVSREKKERFSLILESASTNQTSMYLCASRGLGEQGAIEQYFGPGTRLTVT.

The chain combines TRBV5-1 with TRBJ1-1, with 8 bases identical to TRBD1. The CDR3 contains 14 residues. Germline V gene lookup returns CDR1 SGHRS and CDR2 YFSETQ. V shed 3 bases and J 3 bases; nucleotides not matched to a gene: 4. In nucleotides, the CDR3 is TGCGCCAGCAGCTGGGGACAGGCCGACACTGAAGCTTTCTTT. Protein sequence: CASSWGQADTEAFF.

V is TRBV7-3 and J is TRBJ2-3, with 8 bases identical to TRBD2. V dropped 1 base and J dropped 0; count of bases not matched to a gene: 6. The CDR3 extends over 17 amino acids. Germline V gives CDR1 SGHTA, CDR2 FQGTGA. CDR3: CASSLKPPGGSTDTQYF. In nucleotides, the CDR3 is TGTGCCAGCAGCTTAAAGCCCCCGGGAGGGAGCACAGATACGCAGTATTTT.

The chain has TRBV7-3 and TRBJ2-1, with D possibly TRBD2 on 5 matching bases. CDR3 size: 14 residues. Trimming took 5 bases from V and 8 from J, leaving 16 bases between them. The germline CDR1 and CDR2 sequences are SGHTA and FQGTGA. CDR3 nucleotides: TGTGCCAGCAGCCCTGGGCTAGCAAGGGATGAGCAGTTCTTC. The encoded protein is CASSPGLARDEQFF.

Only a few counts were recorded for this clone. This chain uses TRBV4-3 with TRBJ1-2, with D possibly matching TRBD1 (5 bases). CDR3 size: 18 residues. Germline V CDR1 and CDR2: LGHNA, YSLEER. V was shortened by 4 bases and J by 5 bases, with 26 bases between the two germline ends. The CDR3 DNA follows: TGCGCCAGCAGCCGTACCGGGGGGGGGACGCGCCAGCGGTATGGCTACACCTTC. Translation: CASSRTGGGTRQRYGYTF.

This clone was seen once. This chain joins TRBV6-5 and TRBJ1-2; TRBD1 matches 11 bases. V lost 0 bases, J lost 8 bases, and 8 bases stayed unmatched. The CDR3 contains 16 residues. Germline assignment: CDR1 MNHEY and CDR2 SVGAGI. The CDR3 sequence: CASSYSIGQGAKGYTF. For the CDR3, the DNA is TGTGCCAGCAGTTACTCGATAGGACAGGGGGCGAAGGGCTACACCTTC.